Listed below are T cell receptor beta chains from one sample, sequenced in a study of T cells in Graves' hyperthyroidism and ophthalmopathy. MiXCR, applied by TCRdb to the multiplex PCR reads, yields one record per CDR3 protein. The table has some 350,000 distinct CDR3 sequences, roughly 25% seen once. Sample: blood. Every receptor here comes from a man aged 50-60 years with Graves' hyperthyroidism. The CDR3 runs from the conserved cysteine through the conserved F or W. The D gene is left open where the match is weak. Not all rows give a size; the values are once, few, many and, for expanded clones, a class.

abundance	len	v_gene	j_gene	d_gene	CDR3nt	CDR3aa
.	15	TRBV27	TRBJ2-3	.	TGTGCCAGCAGTTTTACAGGGGGGGTCACAGATACGCAGTATTTT	CASSFTGGVTDTQYF
few	15	TRBV11-3	TRBJ2-1	.	TGTGCCAGCAGCGCCGGGGGAATTTTTGGCGATGAGCAGTTCTTC	CASSAGGIFGDEQFF
.	15	TRBV14	TRBJ2-3	.	TGTGCCAGCAGCCACGAGGGGCATGTCACAGATACGCAGTATTTT	CASSHEGHVTDTQYF
many	17	TRBV11-3	TRBJ2-5	TRBD2	TGTGCCAGCAGCTCGGGACTAGCGGGAGAGTTGCAAGAGACCCAGTACTTC	CASSSGLAGELQETQYF
few	16	TRBV5-1	TRBJ2-7	.	TGCGCCAGCAGCTTGGCTGTCCAGGGAGCCTCCTACGAGCAGTACTTC	CASSLAVQGASYEQYF
many	14	TRBV7-9	TRBJ2-1	TRBD2	TGTGCCAGCACCGAACTAGCGGGAGACGTGGGGCAGTTCTTC	CASTELAGDVGQFF
few	13	TRBV2	TRBJ1-1	.	TGTGCCAGCCGGGAGGGTGAAATCACTGAAGCTTTCTTT	CASREGEITEAFF
.	14	TRBV3-1	TRBJ2-5	.	TGTGCCAGCAGCCAAAAGGATGGGAGAGAGACCCAGTACTTC	CASSQKDGRETQYF
few	16	TRBV27	TRBJ2-2	.	TGTGCCAGCAGTTTTTATGCAGGAGGGTATACCGGGGAGCTGTTTTTT	CASSFYAGGYTGELFF
.	15	TRBV5-5	TRBJ1-2	.	TGTGCCAGCAGCCGAGGGGGAGGTTATAACTATGGCTACACCTTC	CASSRGGGYNYGYTF
many	12	TRBV28	TRBJ2-7	TRBD1	TGTGCCAGCAGTCCGGACAGGGACGAGCAGTACTTC	CASSPDRDEQYF
.	13	TRBV29-1	TRBJ2-7	TRBD1	TGCAGCGTTGTAGGACAGGGGGCCTACGAGCAGTACTTC	CSVVGQGAYEQYF
.	16	TRBV2	TRBJ2-2	TRBD1	TGTGCCAGCAGCCGGGACAGGAGCCCGAACACCGGGGAGCTGTTTTTT	CASSRDRSPNTGELFF
.	14	TRBV20-1	TRBJ1-6	.	TGCAGTGCTAGAGGGGGCCCGGTCAATTCACCCCTCCACTTT	CSARGGPVNSPLHF
.	16	TRBV20-1	TRBJ1-2	TRBD1	TGCAGTGCTAGGCCGTTAGAGACAGGGTCTAACTATGGCTACACCTTC	CSARPLETGSNYGYTF
.	16	TRBV18	TRBJ2-3	.	TGTGCCAGCTCACTTCATGGACGGTCTAATTTGGATACGCAGTATTTT	CASSLHGRSNLDTQYF
many	14	TRBV12-3/TRBV12-4	TRBJ1-1	.	TGTGCCAGCAGTTTAGAACGCCCGAACACTGAAGCTTTCTTT	CASSLERPNTEAFF
few	13	TRBV2	TRBJ2-5	.	TGTGCCAGCAGTGTAGCTCCCCAAGAGACCCAGTACTTC	CASSVAPQETQYF